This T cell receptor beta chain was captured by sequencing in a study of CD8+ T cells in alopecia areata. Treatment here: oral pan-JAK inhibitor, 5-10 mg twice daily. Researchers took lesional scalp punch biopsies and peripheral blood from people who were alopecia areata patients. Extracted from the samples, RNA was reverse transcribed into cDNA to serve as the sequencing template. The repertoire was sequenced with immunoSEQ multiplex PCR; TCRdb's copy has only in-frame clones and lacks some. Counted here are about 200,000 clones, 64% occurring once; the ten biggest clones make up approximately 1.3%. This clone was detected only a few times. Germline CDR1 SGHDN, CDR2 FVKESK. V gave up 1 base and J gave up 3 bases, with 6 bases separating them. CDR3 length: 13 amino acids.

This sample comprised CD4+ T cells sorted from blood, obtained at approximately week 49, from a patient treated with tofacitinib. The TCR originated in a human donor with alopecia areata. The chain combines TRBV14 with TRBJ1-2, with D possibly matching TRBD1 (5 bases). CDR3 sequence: CASSQVGHYGYTF. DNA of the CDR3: TGTGCCAGCAGCCAAGTGGGGCACTATGGCTACACCTTC. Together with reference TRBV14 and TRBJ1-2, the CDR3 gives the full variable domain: EAGVTQFPSHSVIEKGQTVTLRCDPISGHDNLYWYRRVMGKEIKFLLHFVKESKQDESGMPNNRFLAERTGGTYSTLKVQPAELEDSGVYFCASSQVGHYGYTFGSGTRLTVV.